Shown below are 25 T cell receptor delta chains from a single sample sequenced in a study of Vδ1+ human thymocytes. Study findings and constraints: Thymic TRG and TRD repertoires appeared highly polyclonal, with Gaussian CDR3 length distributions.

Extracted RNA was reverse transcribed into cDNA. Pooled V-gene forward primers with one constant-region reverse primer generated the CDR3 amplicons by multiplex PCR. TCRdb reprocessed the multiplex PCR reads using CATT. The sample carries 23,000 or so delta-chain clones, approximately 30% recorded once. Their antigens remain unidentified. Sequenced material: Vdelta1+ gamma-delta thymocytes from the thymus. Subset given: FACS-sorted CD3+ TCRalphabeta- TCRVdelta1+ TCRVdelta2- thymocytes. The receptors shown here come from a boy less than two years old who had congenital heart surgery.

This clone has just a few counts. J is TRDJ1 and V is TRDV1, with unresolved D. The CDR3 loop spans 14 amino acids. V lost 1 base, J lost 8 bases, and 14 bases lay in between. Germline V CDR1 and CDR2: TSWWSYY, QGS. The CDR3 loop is CALGEPLELLKLIF. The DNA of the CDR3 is TGTGCTCTTGGGGAACCGCTCGAACTACTAAAACTCATCTTT.

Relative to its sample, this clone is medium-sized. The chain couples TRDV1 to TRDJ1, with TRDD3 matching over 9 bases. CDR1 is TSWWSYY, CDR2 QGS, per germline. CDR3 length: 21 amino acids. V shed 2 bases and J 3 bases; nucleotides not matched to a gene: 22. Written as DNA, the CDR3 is TGTGCTCTTGGGGAAAATCTGGTCCTCCTACAACTGGGGGAAAGGGCCGATAAACTCATCTTT. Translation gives CALGENLVLLQLGERADKLIF.

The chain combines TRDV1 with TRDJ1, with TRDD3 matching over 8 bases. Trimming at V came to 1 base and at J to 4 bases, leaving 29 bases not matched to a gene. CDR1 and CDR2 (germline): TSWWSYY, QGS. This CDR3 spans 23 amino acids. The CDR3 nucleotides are TGTGCTCTTGGGGAACGTCTCTCCGGGGTTTTACTGGGGGCTACGCTCGGGTACGATAAACTCATCTTT. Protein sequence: CALGERLSGVLLGATLGYDKLIF.

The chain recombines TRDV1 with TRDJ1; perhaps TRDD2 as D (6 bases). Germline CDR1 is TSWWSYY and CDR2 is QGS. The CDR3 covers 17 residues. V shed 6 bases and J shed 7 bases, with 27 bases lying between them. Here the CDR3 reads CALGRAFRHGNVGKLIF. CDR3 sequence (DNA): TGTGCTCTTGGTCGTGCCTTCCGACACGGGAATGTAGGTAAACTCATCTTT.

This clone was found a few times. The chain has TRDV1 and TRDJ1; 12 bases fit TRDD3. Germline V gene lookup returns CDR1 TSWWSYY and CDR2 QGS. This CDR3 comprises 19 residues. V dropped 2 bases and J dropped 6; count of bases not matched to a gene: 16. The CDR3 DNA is TGTGCTCTTGGGGAAGCGTGGTTCTCCCCGTACTGGGGGATACATAAACTCATCTTT. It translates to CALGEAWFSPYWGIHKLIF.

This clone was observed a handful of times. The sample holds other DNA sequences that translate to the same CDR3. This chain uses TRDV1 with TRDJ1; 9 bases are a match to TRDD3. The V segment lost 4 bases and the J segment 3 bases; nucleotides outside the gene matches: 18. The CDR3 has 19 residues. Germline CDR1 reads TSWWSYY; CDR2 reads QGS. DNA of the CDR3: TGTGCTCTTGGGGCTCGAACCTACGTCCTGGGGGATGAGCCCGATAAACTCATCTTT. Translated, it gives CALGARTYVLGDEPDKLIF.

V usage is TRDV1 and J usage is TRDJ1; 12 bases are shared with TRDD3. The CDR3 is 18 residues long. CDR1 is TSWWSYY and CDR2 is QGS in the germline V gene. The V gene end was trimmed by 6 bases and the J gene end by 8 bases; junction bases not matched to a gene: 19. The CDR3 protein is CALGGGFPLGDTLRKLIF. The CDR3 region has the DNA TGTGCTCTTGGAGGTGGGTTCCCACTGGGGGATACATTGAGGAAACTCATCTTT.

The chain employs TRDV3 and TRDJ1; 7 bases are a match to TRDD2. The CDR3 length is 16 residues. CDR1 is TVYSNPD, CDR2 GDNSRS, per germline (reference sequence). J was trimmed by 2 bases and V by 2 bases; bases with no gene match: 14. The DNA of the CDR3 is TGTGCCTTTTTCCTACGGGGGTTATCCGGGACCGATAAACTCATCTTT. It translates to CAFFLRGLSGTDKLIF.

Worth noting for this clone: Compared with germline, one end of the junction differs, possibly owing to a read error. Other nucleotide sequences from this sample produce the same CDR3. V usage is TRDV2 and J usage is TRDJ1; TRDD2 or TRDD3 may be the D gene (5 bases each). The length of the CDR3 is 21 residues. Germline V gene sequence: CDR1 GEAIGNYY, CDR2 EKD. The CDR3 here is CACVSRDTGAYTGLTTDKLIF. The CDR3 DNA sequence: TGTGCCTGTGTTTCCCGCGATACAGGGGCCTACACGGGCCTTACGACCGATAAGCTCATCTTT.

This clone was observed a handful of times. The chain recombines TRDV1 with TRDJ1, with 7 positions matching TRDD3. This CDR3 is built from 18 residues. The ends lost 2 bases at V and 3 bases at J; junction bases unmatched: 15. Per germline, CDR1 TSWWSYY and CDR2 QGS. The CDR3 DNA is TGTGCTCTTGGGGAAATTGGGGGACGCAAGTTCAGTTCCGATAAACTCATCTTT. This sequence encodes CALGEIGGRKFSSDKLIF.

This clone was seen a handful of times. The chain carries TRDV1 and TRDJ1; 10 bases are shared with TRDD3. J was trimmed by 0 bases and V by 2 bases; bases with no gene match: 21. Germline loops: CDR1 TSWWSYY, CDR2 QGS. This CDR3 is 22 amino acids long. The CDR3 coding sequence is TGTGCTCTTGGGGAAATGGGCTTCCTCAGTACTGGGGGATCCCCGTACACCGATAAACTCATCTTT. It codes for CALGEMGFLSTGGSPYTDKLIF.

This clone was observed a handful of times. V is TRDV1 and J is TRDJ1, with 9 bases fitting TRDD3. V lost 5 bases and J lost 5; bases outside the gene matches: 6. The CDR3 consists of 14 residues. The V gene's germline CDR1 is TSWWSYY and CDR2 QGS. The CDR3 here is CALGQRGYADKLIF. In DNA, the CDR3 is TGTGCTCTTGGGCAAAGGGGATACGCGGATAAACTCATCTTT.

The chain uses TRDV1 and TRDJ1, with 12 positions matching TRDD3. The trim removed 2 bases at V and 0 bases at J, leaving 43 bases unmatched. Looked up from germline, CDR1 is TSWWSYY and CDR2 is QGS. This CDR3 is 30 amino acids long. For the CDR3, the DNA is TGTGCTCTTGGGGAAAAGACCCCTGGGTCGGCCTCAACTTCCTACGGGTACTGGGGGATACCGTGGGCCTACACCGATAAACTCATCTTT. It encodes CALGEKTPGSASTSYGYWGIPWAYTDKLIF.

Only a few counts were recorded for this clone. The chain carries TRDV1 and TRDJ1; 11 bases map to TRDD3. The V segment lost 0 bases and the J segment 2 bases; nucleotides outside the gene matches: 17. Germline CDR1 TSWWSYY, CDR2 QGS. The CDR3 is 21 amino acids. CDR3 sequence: CALGELLLRGPGGYRTDKLIF. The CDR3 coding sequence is TGTGCTCTTGGGGAACTACTACTACGTGGTCCTGGGGGATACAGGACCGATAAACTCATCTTT.

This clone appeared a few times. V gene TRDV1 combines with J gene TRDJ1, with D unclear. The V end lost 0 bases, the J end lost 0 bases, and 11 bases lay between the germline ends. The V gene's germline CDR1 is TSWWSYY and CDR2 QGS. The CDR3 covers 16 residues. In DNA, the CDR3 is TGTGCTCTTGGGGAACTCCTCGGTGGGTACACCGATAAACTCATCTTT. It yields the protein CALGELLGGYTDKLIF.

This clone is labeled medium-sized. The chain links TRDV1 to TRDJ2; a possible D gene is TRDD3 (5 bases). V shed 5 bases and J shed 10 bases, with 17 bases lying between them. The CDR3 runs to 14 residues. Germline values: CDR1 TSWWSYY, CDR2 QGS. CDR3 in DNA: TGTGCTCTTGGGACGGGGGTAGGATGGGAACAACTCTTCTTT. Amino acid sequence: CALGTGVGWEQLFF.

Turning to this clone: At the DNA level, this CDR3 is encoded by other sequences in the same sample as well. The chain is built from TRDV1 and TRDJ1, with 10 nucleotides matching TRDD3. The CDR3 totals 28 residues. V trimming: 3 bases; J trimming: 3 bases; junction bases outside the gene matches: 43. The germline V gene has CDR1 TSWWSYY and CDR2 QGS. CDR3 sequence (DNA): TGTGCTCTTGGGGAGGCAATTCCTTTCTCAGCCTTCTTTCCTGATACTGGGGGATTAGTAGAAGTGGCCGATAAACTCATCTTT. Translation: CALGEAIPFSAFFPDTGGLVEVADKLIF.

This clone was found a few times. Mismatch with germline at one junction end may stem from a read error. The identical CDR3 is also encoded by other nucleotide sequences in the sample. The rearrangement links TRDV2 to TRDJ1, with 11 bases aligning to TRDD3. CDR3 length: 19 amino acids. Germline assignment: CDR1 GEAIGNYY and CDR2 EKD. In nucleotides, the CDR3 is TGTGCTTGTGACCCTATGTGGTACTGGGGGATAGAGTACACCGATAAACTCATCTTT. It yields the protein CACDPMWYWGIEYTDKLIF.

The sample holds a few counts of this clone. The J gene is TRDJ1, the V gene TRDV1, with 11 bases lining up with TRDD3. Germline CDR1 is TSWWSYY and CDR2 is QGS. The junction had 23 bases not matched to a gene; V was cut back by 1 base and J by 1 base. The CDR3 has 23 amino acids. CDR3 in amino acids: CALGEPPQPLNYWGITGTDKLIF. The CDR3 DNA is TGTGCTCTTGGGGAACCCCCACAACCCCTCAATTACTGGGGGATAACGGGCACCGATAAACTCATCTTT.

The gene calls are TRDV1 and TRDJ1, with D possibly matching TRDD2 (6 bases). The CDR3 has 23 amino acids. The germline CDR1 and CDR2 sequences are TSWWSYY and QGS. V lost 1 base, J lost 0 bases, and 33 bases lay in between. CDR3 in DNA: TGTGCTCTTGGGGAACGGGGGGCCTTCCCCAGGAGGACCTTCCATGAGTACACCGATAAACTCATCTTT. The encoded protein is CALGERGAFPRRTFHEYTDKLIF.

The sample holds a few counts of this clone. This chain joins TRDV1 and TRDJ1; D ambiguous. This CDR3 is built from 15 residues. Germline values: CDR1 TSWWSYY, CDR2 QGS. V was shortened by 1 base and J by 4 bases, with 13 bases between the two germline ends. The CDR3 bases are TGTGCTCTTGGGGAACAGAGGGAGATGGGCGATAAACTCATCTTT. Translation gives CALGEQREMGDKLIF.

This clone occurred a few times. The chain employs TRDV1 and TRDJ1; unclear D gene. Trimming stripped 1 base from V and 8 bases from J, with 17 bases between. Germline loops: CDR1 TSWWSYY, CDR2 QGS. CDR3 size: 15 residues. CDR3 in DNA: TGTGCTCTTGGGGAACGTAACGTCTCCTTTGTAAAACTCATCTTT. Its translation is CALGERNVSFVKLIF.

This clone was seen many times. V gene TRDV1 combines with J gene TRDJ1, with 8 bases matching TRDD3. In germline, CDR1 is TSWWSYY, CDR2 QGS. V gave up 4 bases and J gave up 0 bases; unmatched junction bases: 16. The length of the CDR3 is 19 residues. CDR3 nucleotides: TGTGCTCTTGGGGCACTCCTTCCGATCTGGGGGAGGGACACCGATAAACTCATCTTT. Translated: CALGALLPIWGRDTDKLIF.

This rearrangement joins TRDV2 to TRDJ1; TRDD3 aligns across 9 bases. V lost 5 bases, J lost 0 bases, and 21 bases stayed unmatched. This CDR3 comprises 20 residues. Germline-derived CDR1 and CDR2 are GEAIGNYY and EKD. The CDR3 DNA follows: TGTGCCTGTGCCTCTTCGCACTCCTTACTGGGGGAGACCTACACCGATAAACTCATCTTT. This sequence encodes CACASSHSLLGETYTDKLIF.

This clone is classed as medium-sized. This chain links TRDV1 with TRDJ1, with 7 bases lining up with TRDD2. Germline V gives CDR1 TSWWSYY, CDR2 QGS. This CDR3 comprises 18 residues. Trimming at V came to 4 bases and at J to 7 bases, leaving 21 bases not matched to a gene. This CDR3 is CALGGTSFLWSSAAKLIF. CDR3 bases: TGTGCTCTTGGGGGCACCTCCTTCCTGTGGAGTTCGGCCGCTAAACTCATCTTT.